This T cell receptor (beta chain) was recorded in a study of T cells in Graves' hyperthyroidism and ophthalmopathy. Germline V gene data show CDR1 as LGHDT and CDR2 as YNNKEL (reference sequence). Trimming removed 1 base at V and 8 bases at J, with 8 bases between. The CDR3 spans 12 residues. Amplified TCR beta CDR3 regions derived from RNA transcripts. The HTBI set primed first-round TCR CDR3 RT-PCR. One entry per CDR3 protein results from TCRdb running MiXCR on the multiplex PCR reads. Found here are approximately 430,000 distinct CDR3 sequences, roughly 14% of them singletons; the top ten hold roughly an eighth. This clonotype was observed at least ten times.

The sequence was collected from a woman younger than 30 with Graves' hyperthyroidism. The chain recombines TRBV3-1 with TRBJ1-2; perhaps TRBD1 as D (5 bases). The material sequenced was blood. The CDR3 bases are TGTGCCAGCAGCCAAGGGGGCAGGGGCTACACCTTC. Amino acids: CASSQGGRGYTF.